This entry concerns a single T cell receptor beta chain. There is no known antigen for this receptor. The input lacks base qualities; no much larger clone sits a single base away. What the treatment or condition label conveys for this sample: allogeneic hematopoietic cell transplantation with graft depleted of TCRalphabeta T cells and CD19 B cells. The transplant recipients were children given TCRalphabeta/CD19-depleted allogeneic hematopoietic cell grafts. This entry belongs to a study of T-cell reconstitution after alpha-beta-depleted transplantation in children (dated by TCRdb to 2016 to 2017). Regarding the research as a whole: The study quantitatively tracked T-cell immune reconstitution after TCRalphabeta/CD19-depleted allogeneic hematopoietic cell transplantation in children using TCR repertoire profiling.

The library was produced with PCR. The instrument was an Illumina HiSeq 2500. Molecular barcoding was employed in the preparation of TCR libraries, with unique molecular identifiers being used to normalize TCRbeta repertoire quantification. TCRdb itself trimmed the public reads at Q25 with fastp, ran MiXCR and retained productive beta chains. CDR3 protein sequences are deduplicated, and each keeps its most common genes and DNA. This sample lists a few hundred thousand distinct CDR3 sequences; 25% to 30% were detected once. About 35% of the sample goes to the ten largest clones. The germline V gene (reference sequence) sets CDR1 to MNHEY and CDR2 to SMNVEV. The CDR3 runs 16 residues from the cysteine to the phenylalanine. Kept here is only the CDR3 DNA, which spans 48 bases and is read in frame from base 1. At the junction V is shortened by 2 bases and J by 0 bases, with 11 bases in between. General findings and caveats noted by the study authors: In some patients, the high TCRbeta diversity seen at day 60 was put down to recipient T cells and intrathymic progenitors that had survived conditioning. The frequencies of hyperexpanded clones fell over the following months, and after one year, T-cell counts and TCRbeta diversity were mostly attributed to newly produced T cells. About two months after transplant, the apparently early recovery of alphabetaT-cell counts reportedly depended on just several hundred clones that had expanded rapidly and came from non-depleted graft cells.

Sample: PBMCs, taken before TCRalphabeta/CD19-depleted stem cell transplant. The chain is made from TRBV27 and TRBJ1-5; the D gene cannot be named for sure. The origin of this receptor is a boy in the first two years of life with Wiskott-Aldrich syndrome, due to receive a stem cell transplant. The sequenced DNA: TGTGCCAGCAGTTTAAGGGTAACGCATAGCAATCAGCCCCAGCATTTT. This gives the protein CASSLRVTHSNQPQHF.